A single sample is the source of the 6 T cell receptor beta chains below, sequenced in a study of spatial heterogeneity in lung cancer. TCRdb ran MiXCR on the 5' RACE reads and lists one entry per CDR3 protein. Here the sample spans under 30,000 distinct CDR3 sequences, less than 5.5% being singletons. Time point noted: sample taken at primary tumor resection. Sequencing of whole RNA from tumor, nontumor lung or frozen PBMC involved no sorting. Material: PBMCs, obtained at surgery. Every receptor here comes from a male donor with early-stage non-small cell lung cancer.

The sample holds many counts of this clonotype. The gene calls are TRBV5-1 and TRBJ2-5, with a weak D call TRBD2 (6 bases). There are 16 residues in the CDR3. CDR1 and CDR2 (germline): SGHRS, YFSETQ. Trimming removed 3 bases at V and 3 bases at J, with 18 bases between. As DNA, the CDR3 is TGCGCCAGCAGCTCCCGGCCCGCGGGCGGGGAAGAGACCCAGTACTTC. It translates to CASSSRPAGGEETQYF.

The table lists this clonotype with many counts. In DNA, the CDR3 is TGCAGTGCTAAGAAGGATGGGGGAAATGAGCAGTTCTTC. It encodes CSAKKDGGNEQFF. V and J are TRBV20-1 and TRBJ2-1; D may correspond to TRBD1 or TRBD2 (5 bases each). This CDR3 comprises 13 residues. The V end was cut by 4 bases, the J end by 7 bases, with 14 bases between. Germline CDR1 and CDR2: DFQATT and SNEGSKA (reference sequence).

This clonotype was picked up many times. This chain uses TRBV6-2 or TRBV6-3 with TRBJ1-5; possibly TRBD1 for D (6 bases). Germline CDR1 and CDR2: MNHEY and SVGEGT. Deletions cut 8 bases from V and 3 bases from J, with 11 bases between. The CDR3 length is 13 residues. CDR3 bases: TGTGCCAGCCATACAGGGTACAATCAGCCCCAGCATTTT. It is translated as CASHTGYNQPQHF.

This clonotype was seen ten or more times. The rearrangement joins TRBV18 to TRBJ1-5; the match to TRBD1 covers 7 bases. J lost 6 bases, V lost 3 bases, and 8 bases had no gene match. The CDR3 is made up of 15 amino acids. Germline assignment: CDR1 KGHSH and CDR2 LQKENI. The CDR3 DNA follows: TGTGCCAGCTCACCGGGCTCAGGGGGGATTCAGCCCCAGCATTTT. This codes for CASSPGSGGIQPQHF. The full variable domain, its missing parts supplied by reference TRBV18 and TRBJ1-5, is NAGVMQNPRHLVRRRGQEARLRCSPMKGHSHVYWYRQLPEEGLKFMVYLQKENIIDESGMPKERFSAEFPKEGPSILRIQQVVRGDSAAYFCASSPGSGGIQPQHFGDGTRLSIL.

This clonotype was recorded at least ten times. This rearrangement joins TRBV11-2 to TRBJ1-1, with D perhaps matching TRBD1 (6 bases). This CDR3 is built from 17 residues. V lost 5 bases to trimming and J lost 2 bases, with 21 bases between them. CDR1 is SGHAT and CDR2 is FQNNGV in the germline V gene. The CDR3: CASSPSQGQGQNTEAFF. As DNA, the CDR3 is TGTGCCAGCAGCCCAAGCCAGGGGCAGGGCCAAAACACTGAAGCTTTCTTT.

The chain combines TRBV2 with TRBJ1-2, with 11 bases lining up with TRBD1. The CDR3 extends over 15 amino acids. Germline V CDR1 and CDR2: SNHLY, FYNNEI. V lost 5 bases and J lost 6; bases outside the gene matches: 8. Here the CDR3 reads CASSSTRTGGHGYTF. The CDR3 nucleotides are TGTGCCAGCAGTTCCACCAGGACAGGGGGCCATGGCTACACCTTC.